This TCR beta chain came from a study of CD4+ T cells in melanoma (dated by TCRdb to 2022 to 2024). For context, the study as a whole: The study investigated neoantigen-specific CD4+ T cells in human melanoma.

The donors were people with melanoma. The germline V gene (reference sequence) specifies MNHNY as CDR1 and SVGAGI as CDR2. CDR3 length: 15 amino acids, cysteine to phenylalanine. Left in the record is the CDR3 DNA by itself, 45 bases read in frame from the first base. V and J lose 3 bases and 3 bases, and a span of 14 bases separates them. Notes on this clone: Its antigen remains unidentified. Base qualities are not recorded, but no much larger clone differs from it by a single base.

The library was prepared using the immunoSEQ multiplex PCR assay. TCRdb's version of the immuneACCESS table is confined to in-frame rearrangements and falls short of the full clone set. An unresolved V gene accounts for under half of the shortfall where checked; the remainder is of unknown origin. The sample table contains some 120,000 clones; only one count was recorded for 92% of them. About 3.3% of the sample is held by the ten biggest clonotypes. Broad study findings and their caveats: According to the report, neoantigen-specific CD4+ T cells in melanoma displayed diverse differentiation states. The report described a correlation between neoantigen-specific CD4+ T cells and the function of CD8+ T cells, macrophages and B cells.

What was sequenced was peripheral blood. The rearrangement joined TRBV6-6 to TRBJ1-1, and perhaps TRBD1 as D gene, on 5 matching bases. This clonotype was obtained from a human donor with melanoma. CDR3 protein: CASSYFGRGDTEAFF. The DNA sequence follows: TGTGCCAGCAGTTATTTCGGACGAGGGGACACTGAAGCTTTCTTT.